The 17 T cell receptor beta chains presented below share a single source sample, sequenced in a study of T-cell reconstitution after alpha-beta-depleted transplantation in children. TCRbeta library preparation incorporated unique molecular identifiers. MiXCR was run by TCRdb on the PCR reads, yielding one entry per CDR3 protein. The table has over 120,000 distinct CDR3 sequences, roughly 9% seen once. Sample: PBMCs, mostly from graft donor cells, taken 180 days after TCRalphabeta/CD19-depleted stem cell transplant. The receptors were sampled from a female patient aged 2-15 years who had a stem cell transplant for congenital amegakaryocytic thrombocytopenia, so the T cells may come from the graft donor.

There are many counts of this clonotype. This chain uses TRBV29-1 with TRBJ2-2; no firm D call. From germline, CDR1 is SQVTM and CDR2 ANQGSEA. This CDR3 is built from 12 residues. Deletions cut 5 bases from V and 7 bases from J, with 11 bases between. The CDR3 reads CSVLGADGELFF. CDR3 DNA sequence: TGCAGCGTTTTAGGAGCCGACGGGGAGCTGTTTTTT.

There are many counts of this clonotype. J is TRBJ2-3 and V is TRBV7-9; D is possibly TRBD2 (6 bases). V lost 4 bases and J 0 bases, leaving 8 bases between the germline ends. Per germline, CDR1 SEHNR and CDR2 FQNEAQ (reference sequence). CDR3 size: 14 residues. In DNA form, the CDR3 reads TGTGCCAGCAGCTACGGGACTAGCACAGATACGCAGTATTTT. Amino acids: CASSYGTSTDTQYF.

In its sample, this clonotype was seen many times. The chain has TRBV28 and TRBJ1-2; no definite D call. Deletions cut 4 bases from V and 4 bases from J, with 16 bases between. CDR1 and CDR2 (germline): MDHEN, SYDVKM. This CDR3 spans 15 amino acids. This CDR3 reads CASSSPTSHLYGYTF. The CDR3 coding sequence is TGTGCCAGCAGTTCCCCTACTAGTCACCTCTATGGCTACACCTTC.

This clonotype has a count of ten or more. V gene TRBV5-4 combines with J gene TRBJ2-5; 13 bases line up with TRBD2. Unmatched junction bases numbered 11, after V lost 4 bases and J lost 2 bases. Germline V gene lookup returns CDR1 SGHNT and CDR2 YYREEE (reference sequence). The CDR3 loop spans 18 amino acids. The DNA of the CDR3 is TGTGCCAGCAGCCGAACTAGCGGGGGGGCGATGGATCAAGAGACCCAGTACTTC. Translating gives CASSRTSGGAMDQETQYF.

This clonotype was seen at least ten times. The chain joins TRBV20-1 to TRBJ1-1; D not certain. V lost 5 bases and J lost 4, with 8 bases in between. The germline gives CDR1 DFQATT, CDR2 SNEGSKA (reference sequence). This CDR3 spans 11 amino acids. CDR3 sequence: CSAGPGTEAFF. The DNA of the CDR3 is TGCAGTGCTGGACCGGGCACTGAAGCTTTCTTT.

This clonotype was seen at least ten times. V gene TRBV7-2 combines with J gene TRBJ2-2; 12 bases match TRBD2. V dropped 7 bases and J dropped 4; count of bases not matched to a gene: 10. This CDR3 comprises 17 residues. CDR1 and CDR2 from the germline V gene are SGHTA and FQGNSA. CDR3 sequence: CASTLAGGPEVTGELFF. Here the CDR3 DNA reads TGTGCCAGCACCCTAGCGGGAGGGCCGGAGGTCACCGGGGAGCTGTTTTTT. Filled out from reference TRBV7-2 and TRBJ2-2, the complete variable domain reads GAGVSQSPSNKVTEKGKDVELRCDPISGHTALYWYRQSLGQGLEFLIYFQGNSAPDKSGLPSDRFSAERTGGSVSTLTIQRTQQEDSAVYLCASTLAGGPEVTGELFFGEGSRLTVL.

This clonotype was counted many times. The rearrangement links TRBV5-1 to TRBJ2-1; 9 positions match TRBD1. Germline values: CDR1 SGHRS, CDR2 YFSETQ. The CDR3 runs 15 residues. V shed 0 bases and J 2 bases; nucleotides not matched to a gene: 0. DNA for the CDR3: TGCGCCAGCAGCTTGGGACAGGGGGCCTACAATGAGCAGTTCTTC. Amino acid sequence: CASSLGQGAYNEQFF. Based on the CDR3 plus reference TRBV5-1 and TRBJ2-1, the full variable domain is KAGVTQTPRYLIKTRGQQVTLSCSPISGHRSVSWYQQTPGQGLQFLFEYFSETQRNKGNFPGRFSGRQFSNSRSEMNVSTLELGDSALYLCASSLGQGAYNEQFFGPGTRLTVL.

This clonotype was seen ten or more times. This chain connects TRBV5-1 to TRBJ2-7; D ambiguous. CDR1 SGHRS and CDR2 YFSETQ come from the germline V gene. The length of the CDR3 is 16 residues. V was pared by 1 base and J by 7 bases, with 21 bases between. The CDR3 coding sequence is TGCGCCAGCAGCTTGCCGTTCGCCGTCGGAAGCCGGGAGCAGTACTTC. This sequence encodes CASSLPFAVGSREQYF. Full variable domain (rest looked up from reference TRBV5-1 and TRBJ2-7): KAGVTQTPRYLIKTRGQQVTLSCSPISGHRSVSWYQQTPGQGLQFLFEYFSETQRNKGNFPGRFSGRQFSNSRSEMNVSTLELGDSALYLCASSLPFAVGSREQYFGPGTRLTVT.

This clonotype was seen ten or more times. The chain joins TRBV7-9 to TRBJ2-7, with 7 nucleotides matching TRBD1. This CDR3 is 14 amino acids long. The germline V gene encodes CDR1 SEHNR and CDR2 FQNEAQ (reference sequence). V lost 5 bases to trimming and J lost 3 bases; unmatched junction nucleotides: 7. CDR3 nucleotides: TGTGCCAGCAGCCAGGGGACAGTCATCTACGAGCAGTACTTC. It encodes CASSQGTVIYEQYF. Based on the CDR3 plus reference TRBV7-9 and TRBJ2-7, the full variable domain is DTGVSQNPRHKITKRGQNVTFRCDPISEHNRLYWYRQTLGQGPEFLTYFQNEAQLEKSRLLSDRFSAERPKGSFSTLEIQRTEQGDSAMYLCASSQGTVIYEQYFGPGTRLTVT.

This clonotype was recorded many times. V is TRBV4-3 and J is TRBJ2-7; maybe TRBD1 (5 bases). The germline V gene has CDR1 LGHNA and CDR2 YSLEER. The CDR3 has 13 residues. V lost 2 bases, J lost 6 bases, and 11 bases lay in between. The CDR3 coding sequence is TGCGCCAGCAGCCAAACACTCGACAGCGAGCAGTACTTC. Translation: CASSQTLDSEQYF.

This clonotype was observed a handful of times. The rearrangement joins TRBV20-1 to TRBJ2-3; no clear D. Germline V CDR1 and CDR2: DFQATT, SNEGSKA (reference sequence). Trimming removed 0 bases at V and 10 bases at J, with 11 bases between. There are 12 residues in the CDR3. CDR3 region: CSARDQTAAQYF. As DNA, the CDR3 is TGCAGTGCTAGAGACCAGACTGCCGCGCAGTATTTT.

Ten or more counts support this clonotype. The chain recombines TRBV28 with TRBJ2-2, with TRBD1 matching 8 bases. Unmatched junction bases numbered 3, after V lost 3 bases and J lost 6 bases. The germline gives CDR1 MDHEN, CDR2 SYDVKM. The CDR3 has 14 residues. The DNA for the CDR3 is TGTGCCAGCAGTTTGCCAGGGGGCTCCGGGGAGCTGTTTTTT. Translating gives CASSLPGGSGELFF.

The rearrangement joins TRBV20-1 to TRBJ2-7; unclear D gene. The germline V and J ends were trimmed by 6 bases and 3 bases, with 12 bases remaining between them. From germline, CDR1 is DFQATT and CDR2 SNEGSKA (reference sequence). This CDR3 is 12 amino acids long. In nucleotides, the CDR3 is TGCAGTGCAAGAACGGCCCTCTACGAGCAGTACTTC. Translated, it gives CSARTALYEQYF.

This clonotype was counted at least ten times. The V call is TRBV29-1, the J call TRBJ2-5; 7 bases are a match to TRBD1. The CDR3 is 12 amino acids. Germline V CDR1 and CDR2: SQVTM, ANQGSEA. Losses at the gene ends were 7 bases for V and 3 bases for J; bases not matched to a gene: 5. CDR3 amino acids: CSARDSEETQYF. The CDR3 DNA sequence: TGCAGCGCTAGGGACAGCGAAGAGACCCAGTACTTC.

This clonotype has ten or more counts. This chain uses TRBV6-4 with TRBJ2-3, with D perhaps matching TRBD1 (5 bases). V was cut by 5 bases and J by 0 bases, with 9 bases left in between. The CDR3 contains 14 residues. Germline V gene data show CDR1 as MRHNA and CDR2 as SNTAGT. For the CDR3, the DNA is TGTGCCAGCAGTCTGGACACTAGCACAGATACGCAGTATTTT. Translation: CASSLDTSTDTQYF.

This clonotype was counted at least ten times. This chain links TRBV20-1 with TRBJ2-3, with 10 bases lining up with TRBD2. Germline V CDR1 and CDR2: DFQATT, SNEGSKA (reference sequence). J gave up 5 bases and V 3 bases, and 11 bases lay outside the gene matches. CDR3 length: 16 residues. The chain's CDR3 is CSASGVGASGGDTQYF. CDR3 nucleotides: TGCAGTGCTAGTGGGGTTGGTGCTAGCGGGGGAGATACGCAGTATTTT.

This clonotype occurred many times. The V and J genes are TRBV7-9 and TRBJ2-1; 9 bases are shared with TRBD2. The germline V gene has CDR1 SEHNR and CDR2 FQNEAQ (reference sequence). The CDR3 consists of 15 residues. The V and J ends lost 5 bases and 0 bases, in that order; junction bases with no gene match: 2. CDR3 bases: TGTGCCAGCAGCGCTAGCGGGGTCTCCTACAATGAGCAGTTCTTC. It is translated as CASSASGVSYNEQFF.